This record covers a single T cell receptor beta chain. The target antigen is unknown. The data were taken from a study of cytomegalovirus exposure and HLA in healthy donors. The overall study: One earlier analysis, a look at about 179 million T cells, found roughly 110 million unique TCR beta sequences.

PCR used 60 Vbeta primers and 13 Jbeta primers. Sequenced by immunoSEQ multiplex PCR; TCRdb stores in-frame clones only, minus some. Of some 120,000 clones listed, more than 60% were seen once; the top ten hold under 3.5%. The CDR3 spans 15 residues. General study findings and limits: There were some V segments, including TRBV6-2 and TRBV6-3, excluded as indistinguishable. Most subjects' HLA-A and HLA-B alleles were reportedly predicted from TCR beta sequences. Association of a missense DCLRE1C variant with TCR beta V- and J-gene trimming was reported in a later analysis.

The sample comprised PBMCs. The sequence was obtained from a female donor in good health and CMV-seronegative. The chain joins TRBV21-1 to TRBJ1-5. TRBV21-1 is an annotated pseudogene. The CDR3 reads CASSKVGRGYQPQHF. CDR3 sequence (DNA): TGTGCCAGCAGCAAAGTCGGGAGGGGGTACCAGCCCCAGCATTTT.